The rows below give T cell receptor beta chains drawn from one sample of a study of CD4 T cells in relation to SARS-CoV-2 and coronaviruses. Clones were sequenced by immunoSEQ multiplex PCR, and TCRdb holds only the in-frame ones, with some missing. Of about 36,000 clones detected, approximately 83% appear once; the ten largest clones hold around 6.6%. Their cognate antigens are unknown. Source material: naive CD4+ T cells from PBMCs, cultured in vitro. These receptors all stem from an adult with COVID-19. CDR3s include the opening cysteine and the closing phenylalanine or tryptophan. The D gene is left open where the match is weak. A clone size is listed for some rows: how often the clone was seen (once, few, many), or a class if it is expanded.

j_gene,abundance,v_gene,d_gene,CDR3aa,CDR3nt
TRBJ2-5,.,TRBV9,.,CASSYTGSGETQYF,TGTGCCAGCAGCTATACAGGGTCCGGAGAGACCCAGTACTTC
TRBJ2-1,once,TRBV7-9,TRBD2,CASRPTSGRANEQFF,TGTGCCAGCAGACCGACTAGCGGGAGGGCAAATGAGCAGTTCTTC
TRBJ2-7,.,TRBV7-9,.,CASSLRQGSYEQYF,TGTGCCAGCAGCTTAAGGCAGGGGTCCTACGAGCAGTACTTC
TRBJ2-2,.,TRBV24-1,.,CATSDSWAANTGELFF,TGTGCCACCAGTGATTCATGGGCGGCGAACACCGGGGAGCTGTTTTTT
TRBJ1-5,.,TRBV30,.,CAWSLSSGHNQPQHF,TGTGCCTGGAGTCTGTCGTCGGGACATAATCAGCCCCAGCATTTT
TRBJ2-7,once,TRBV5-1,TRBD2,CASRAGTSGRNEQYF,TGCGCCAGCAGGGCCGGGACTAGCGGGAGAAACGAGCAGTACTTC
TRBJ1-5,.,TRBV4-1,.,CASSQVSWGALSPPQHF,TGCGCCAGCAGCCAAGTAAGTTGGGGGGCTCTTTCTCCGCCCCAGCATTTT
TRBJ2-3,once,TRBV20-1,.,CSAPQGDTQYF,TGCAGTGCTCCCCAGGGAGATACGCAGTATTTT
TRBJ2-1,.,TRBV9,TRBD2,CASSVELGSASGRSYNEQFF,TGTGCCAGCAGCGTAGAATTGGGTTCGGCTAGCGGGAGGTCCTACAATGAGCAGTTCTTC
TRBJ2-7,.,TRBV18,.,CASSPTGTNEQYF,TGTGCCAGCTCACCAACAGGAACTAACGAGCAGTACTTC
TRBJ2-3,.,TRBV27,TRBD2,CASGGSLAGVSDTQYF,TGTGCCAGCGGAGGAAGTTTAGCGGGAGTCTCAGATACGCAGTATTTT
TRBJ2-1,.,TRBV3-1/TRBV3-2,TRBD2,CASSLRTSGRAGYNEQFF,TGTGCCAGCAGCCTCCGGACTAGCGGGAGGGCCGGCTACAATGAGCAGTTCTTC
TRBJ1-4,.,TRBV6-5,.,CASSPILTNEKLFF,TGTGCCAGCAGTCCAATATTAACTAATGAAAAACTGTTTTTT
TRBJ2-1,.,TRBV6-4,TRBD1,CASSKSPGTGHNEQFF,TGTGCCAGCAGTAAAAGCCCCGGGACAGGGCACAATGAGCAGTTCTTC
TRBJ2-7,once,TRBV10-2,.,CASNDPYLGTLERDEQYF,TGCGCCAGCAATGATCCCTACCTCGGGACTCTTGAAAGGGACGAGCAGTACTTC
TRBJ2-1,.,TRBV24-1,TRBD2,CATQGLALHEQFF,TGTGCCACGCAGGGACTAGCCTTACATGAGCAGTTCTTC
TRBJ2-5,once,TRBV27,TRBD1,CASRTTGETQYF,TGTGCCAGCAGAACGACAGGGGAGACCCAGTACTTC
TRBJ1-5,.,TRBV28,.,CASSPVSYNQPQHF,TGTGCCAGCAGTCCGGTAAGCTACAATCAGCCCCAGCATTTT
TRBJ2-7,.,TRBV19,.,CASSIGGLDGSYEQYF,TGTGCCAGTTCAATTGGGGGCCTGGACGGGTCCTACGAGCAGTACTTC
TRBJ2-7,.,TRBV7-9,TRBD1,CASSSQGALSYEQYF,TGTGCCAGCAGCTCTCAGGGGGCTCTCTCCTACGAGCAGTACTTC